Listed below are T cell receptor beta chains from one sample, sequenced in a study of brain metastases from non-small cell lung cancer. Method: immunoSEQ multiplex PCR; TCRdb's copy keeps in-frame clones and lacks some. The table includes about 16,000 clones, about 85% detected once. Sequences were obtained from primary lung tumor tissue. The receptor source for this set is a donor aged 40 or older with non-small cell lung cancer. CDR3s include the opening cysteine and the closing phenylalanine or tryptophan. Each record gives: V gene, clone size, D gene, J gene, CDR3 protein, CDR3 DNA. The D gene is left open where the match is weak. Clone size is not always given. Where it is, it says once, few, many or a class for expanded clones.

v_gene: TRBV10-3
abundance: -
d_gene: -
j_gene: TRBJ2-1
CDR3aa: CASQGGNEQFF
CDR3nt: TGTGCCAGCCAGGGGGGCAATGAGCAGTTCTTC

v_gene: TRBV24-1
abundance: -
d_gene: -
j_gene: TRBJ1-1
CDR3aa: CATSDFAGDTNTEAFF
CDR3nt: TGTGCCACCAGTGATTTTGCAGGAGATACGAACACTGAAGCTTTCTTT

v_gene: TRBV11-2
abundance: -
d_gene: TRBD2
j_gene: TRBJ2-3
CDR3aa: CASSQGLAGASDTQYF
CDR3nt: TGTGCCAGCAGCCAAGGACTAGCGGGGGCCTCAGATACGCAGTATTTT

v_gene: TRBV20-1
abundance: -
d_gene: -
j_gene: TRBJ1-2
CDR3aa: CSAIRGYGYTF
CDR3nt: TGCAGTGCCATCAGGGGTTATGGCTACACCTTC

v_gene: TRBV29-1
abundance: few
d_gene: -
j_gene: TRBJ1-2
CDR3aa: CSDYYREFGYTF
CDR3nt: TGCAGCGATTATTACAGGGAGTTTGGCTACACCTTC

v_gene: TRBV20-1
abundance: once
d_gene: -
j_gene: TRBJ2-3
CDR3aa: CSATPKDTQYF
CDR3nt: TGCAGTGCTACTCCCAAGGATACGCAGTATTTT

v_gene: TRBV4-1
abundance: -
d_gene: -
j_gene: TRBJ1-1
CDR3aa: CASSQVWGSRTEAFF
CDR3nt: TGCGCCAGCAGCCAAGTGTGGGGGAGTCGCACTGAAGCTTTCTTT

v_gene: TRBV19
abundance: -
d_gene: TRBD1
j_gene: TRBJ1-5
CDR3aa: CASNTQGASNQPQHF
CDR3nt: TGTGCCAGTAACACACAGGGGGCGAGCAATCAGCCCCAGCATTTT

v_gene: TRBV5-1
abundance: -
d_gene: TRBD1
j_gene: TRBJ1-5
CDR3aa: CASSLTGGNQPQHF
CDR3nt: TGCGCCAGCAGCTTGACAGGGGGCAATCAGCCCCAGCATTTT

v_gene: TRBV2
abundance: once
d_gene: -
j_gene: TRBJ1-2
CDR3aa: CASHQGRSEGYTF
CDR3nt: TGTGCCAGCCATCAGGGGAGGTCGGAGGGCTACACCTTC

v_gene: TRBV5-4
abundance: -
d_gene: TRBD1
j_gene: TRBJ2-3
CDR3aa: CASSLGQGARTDTQYF
CDR3nt: TGTGCCAGCAGCCTCGGACAGGGGGCGAGAACAGATACGCAGTATTTT

v_gene: TRBV5-1
abundance: -
d_gene: TRBD1
j_gene: TRBJ2-6
CDR3aa: CASSQDRAGANVLTF
CDR3nt: TGCGCCAGCAGCCAAGACAGGGCTGGGGCCAACGTCCTGACTTTC

v_gene: TRBV5-5
abundance: once
d_gene: -
j_gene: TRBJ2-5
CDR3aa: CASSLGPTGETQYF
CDR3nt: TGTGCCAGCAGCTTGGGGCCTACGGGGGAGACCCAGTACTTC

v_gene: TRBV6-5
abundance: -
d_gene: -
j_gene: TRBJ1-1
CDR3aa: CASSLAEVMNTEAFF
CDR3nt: TGTGCCAGCAGCCTTGCCGAGGTCATGAACACTGAAGCTTTCTTT

v_gene: TRBV5-6
abundance: -
d_gene: TRBD1
j_gene: TRBJ1-2
CDR3aa: CASSLVRGFGYTF
CDR3nt: TGTGCCAGCAGCTTGGTCAGGGGGTTTGGCTACACCTTC

v_gene: TRBV10-3
abundance: -
d_gene: -
j_gene: TRBJ1-1
CDR3aa: CAIKGRYTEAFF
CDR3nt: TGTGCCATCAAGGGCCGATACACTGAAGCTTTCTTT

v_gene: TRBV4-1
abundance: once
d_gene: -
j_gene: TRBJ1-4
CDR3aa: CASSQGPSATNEKLFF
CDR3nt: TGCGCCAGCAGCCAAGGCCCCAGTGCAACTAATGAAAAACTGTTTTTT

v_gene: TRBV4-1
abundance: -
d_gene: TRBD1
j_gene: TRBJ2-1
CDR3aa: CASSQDLYGTGIYNEQFF
CDR3nt: TGCGCCAGCAGCCAAGATCTATACGGGACAGGGATATACAATGAGCAGTTCTTC

v_gene: TRBV10-2
abundance: -
d_gene: -
j_gene: TRBJ1-5
CDR3aa: CASSENDAGAQHF
CDR3nt: TGCGCCAGCAGTGAGAATGATGCTGGGGCCCAGCATTTT

v_gene: TRBV3-1/TRBV3-2
abundance: -
d_gene: TRBD1
j_gene: TRBJ1-2
CDR3aa: CASRFGTGGSGYTF
CDR3nt: TGTGCCAGCAGGTTCGGGACAGGGGGCAGCGGCTACACCTTC

v_gene: TRBV6-5
abundance: -
d_gene: -
j_gene: TRBJ2-7
CDR3aa: CASSYVGGRTYEQYF
CDR3nt: TGTGCCAGCAGTTACGTTGGGGGGCGAACCTACGAGCAGTACTTC

v_gene: TRBV19
abundance: -
d_gene: -
j_gene: TRBJ2-5
CDR3aa: CASSSLIAGQRGETQYF
CDR3nt: TGTGCCAGTAGTTCCTTAATTGCGGGACAGCGTGGGGAGACCCAGTACTTC

v_gene: TRBV28
abundance: -
d_gene: -
j_gene: TRBJ1-3
CDR3aa: CASSSPPGGHSGNTIYF
CDR3nt: TGTGCCAGCAGTTCCCCCCCGGGGGGTCACTCTGGAAACACCATATATTTT

v_gene: TRBV24-1
abundance: -
d_gene: TRBD2
j_gene: TRBJ2-1
CDR3aa: CATLGTSGGFEQFF
CDR3nt: TGTGCCACACTGGGGACTAGCGGGGGGTTTGAGCAGTTCTTC

v_gene: TRBV27
abundance: -
d_gene: TRBD1
j_gene: TRBJ2-2
CDR3aa: CASSVQGLGTGELFF
CDR3nt: TGTGCCAGCAGTGTACAGGGGCTCGGCACCGGGGAGCTGTTTTTT

v_gene: TRBV7-6
abundance: -
d_gene: -
j_gene: TRBJ1-6
CDR3aa: CASSLTKGQSPLHF
CDR3nt: TGTGCCAGCAGCTTAACCAAGGGGCAATCACCCCTCCACTTT

v_gene: TRBV4-3
abundance: -
d_gene: -
j_gene: TRBJ1-1
CDR3aa: CASSQGGMGAYHTEAFF
CDR3nt: TGCGCCAGCAGCCAGGGTGGGATGGGGGCTTACCACACTGAAGCTTTCTTT

v_gene: TRBV5-1
abundance: -
d_gene: -
j_gene: TRBJ2-1
CDR3aa: CASSLPSNEQFF
CDR3nt: TGCGCCAGCAGCTTGCCCTCCAATGAGCAGTTCTTC

v_gene: TRBV24-1
abundance: few
d_gene: TRBD1
j_gene: TRBJ2-1
CDR3aa: CATGTGPIYEQFF
CDR3nt: TGTGCCACCGGGACAGGTCCTATCTATGAGCAGTTCTTC

v_gene: TRBV5-6
abundance: few
d_gene: -
j_gene: TRBJ2-7
CDR3aa: CASSPNPGQTTYEQYF
CDR3nt: TGTGCCAGCAGCCCCAACCCGGGACAAACCACCTACGAGCAGTACTTC

v_gene: TRBV12-3/TRBV12-4
abundance: -
d_gene: TRBD1
j_gene: TRBJ1-1
CDR3aa: CASSEQGGTEAFF
CDR3nt: TGTGCCAGCAGTGAGCAGGGGGGCACTGAAGCTTTCTTT

v_gene: TRBV3-1/TRBV3-2
abundance: -
d_gene: -
j_gene: TRBJ1-1
CDR3aa: CASSQSALGKGAFF
CDR3nt: TGTGCTAGCAGCCAATCTGCCTTAGGAAAGGGTGCTTTCTTT

v_gene: TRBV18
abundance: once
d_gene: -
j_gene: TRBJ2-2
CDR3aa: CASSPRGTGELFF
CDR3nt: TGTGCCAGCTCTCCCAGGGGCACCGGGGAGCTGTTTTTT

v_gene: TRBV7-3
abundance: -
d_gene: -
j_gene: TRBJ1-1
CDR3aa: CASSIQENTEAFF
CDR3nt: TGTGCCAGCAGCATTCAGGAAAACACTGAAGCTTTCTTT

v_gene: TRBV6-2/TRBV6-3
abundance: -
d_gene: TRBD1
j_gene: TRBJ2-7
CDR3aa: CASSPLSGTGSYEQYF
CDR3nt: TGTGCCAGCAGCCCGCTCTCAGGGACAGGCTCCTACGAGCAGTACTTC

v_gene: TRBV3-1/TRBV3-2
abundance: -
d_gene: -
j_gene: TRBJ2-1
CDR3aa: CASSPGFLDEQFF
CDR3nt: TGTGCCAGCAGCCCCGGCTTCTTAGATGAGCAGTTCTTC

v_gene: TRBV29-1
abundance: -
d_gene: -
j_gene: TRBJ1-1
CDR3aa: CSVRPEYYRGAFF
CDR3nt: TGCAGCGTTCGCCCAGAGTACTACCGGGGGGCTTTCTTT

v_gene: TRBV24-1
abundance: -
d_gene: TRBD1
j_gene: TRBJ2-1
CDR3aa: CATSDTGQGAKYDEQFF
CDR3nt: TGTGCCACCAGTGACACAGGACAGGGTGCAAAATATGATGAGCAGTTCTTC

v_gene: TRBV7-3
abundance: -
d_gene: -
j_gene: TRBJ2-3
CDR3aa: CAHPKGPWGDTQYF
CDR3nt: TGTGCTCACCCGAAAGGCCCTTGGGGGGATACGCAGTATTTT

v_gene: TRBV9
abundance: -
d_gene: -
j_gene: TRBJ1-2
CDR3aa: CASSAELETAYGYTF
CDR3nt: TGTGCCAGCAGCGCCGAACTTGAGACAGCCTATGGCTACACCTTC

v_gene: TRBV4-1
abundance: -
d_gene: -
j_gene: TRBJ2-2
CDR3aa: CASSPRSGPNTGELFF
CDR3nt: TGCGCCAGCAGCCCAAGATCAGGGCCGAACACCGGGGAGCTGTTTTTT

v_gene: TRBV5-4
abundance: few
d_gene: TRBD1
j_gene: TRBJ1-3
CDR3aa: CASSRAGGSGNTIYF
CDR3nt: TGTGCCAGCAGCCGGGCAGGGGGCTCTGGAAACACCATATATTTT

v_gene: TRBV3-1/TRBV3-2
abundance: -
d_gene: -
j_gene: TRBJ2-1
CDR3aa: CASSLRVSSYNEQFF
CDR3nt: TGTGCCAGCAGCCTGCGGGTGAGCTCCTACAATGAGCAGTTCTTC

v_gene: TRBV6-4
abundance: once
d_gene: -
j_gene: TRBJ1-1
CDR3aa: CASSLYMNTEAFF
CDR3nt: TGTGCCAGCAGTCTTTACATGAACACTGAAGCTTTCTTT

v_gene: TRBV5-6
abundance: -
d_gene: -
j_gene: TRBJ2-3
CDR3aa: CASSLPGLRGADTQYF
CDR3nt: TGTGCCAGCAGCTTACCGGGACTCAGGGGGGCAGATACGCAGTATTTT